Listed below are T cell receptor beta chains from one sample, sequenced in a study of long-term antiretroviral therapy in people with HIV. TCRdb's copy holds only in-frame clones and misses some; the assay was immunoSEQ multiplex PCR. Of some 25,000 clones listed, 80% to 90% are singletons. The source material was unsorted PBMCs, sampled about 4.5 years after starting antiretroviral therapy. These receptors all come from a man in his thirties or forties with HIV. CDR3s include the opening cysteine and the closing phenylalanine or tryptophan. A D gene is named only where the DNA matches it firmly.

J gene: TRBJ2-3; V gene: TRBV7-9; D gene: .; CDR3 DNA: TGTGCCAGCAGCTTAGATAAGGGCGGCGGCACAGATACGCAGTATTTT; CDR3 protein: CASSLDKGGGTDTQYF
J gene: TRBJ1-5; V gene: TRBV15; D gene: TRBD1; CDR3 DNA: TGTGCCACCAGCAGAGGACAGGGACATCAGCCCCAGCATTTT; CDR3 protein: CATSRGQGHQPQHF
J gene: TRBJ1-5; V gene: TRBV14; D gene: .; CDR3 DNA: TGTGCCAGCAGCCAAGGCGTCAGGGGCGGGCAGCCCCAGCATTTT; CDR3 protein: CASSQGVRGGQPQHF
J gene: TRBJ2-1; V gene: TRBV2; D gene: .; CDR3 DNA: TGTGCCAGCAGCGAACTAGATCATATCGGGATTAAAGTCGCCTACAATGAGCAGTTCTTC; CDR3 protein: CASSELDHIGIKVAYNEQFF
J gene: TRBJ1-4; V gene: TRBV4-1; D gene: TRBD1; CDR3 DNA: TGCGCCAGCAGCCAAGAGACAGGGCGGAATGAAAAACTGTTTTTT; CDR3 protein: CASSQETGRNEKLFF
J gene: TRBJ1-3; V gene: TRBV13; D gene: .; CDR3 DNA: TGTGCCAGCAGCCTTTCGCGGAGGATGGATGGAAACACCATATATTTT; CDR3 protein: CASSLSRRMDGNTIYF
J gene: TRBJ2-1; V gene: TRBV5-8; D gene: .; CDR3 DNA: TGTGCCAGCACACGGGACATCTCCTACAATGAGCAGTTCTTC; CDR3 protein: CASTRDISYNEQFF
J gene: TRBJ2-3; V gene: TRBV7-9; D gene: TRBD2; CDR3 DNA: TGTGCCAGCAGCTCGGGACTAGCTGTAGATACGCAGTATTTT; CDR3 protein: CASSSGLAVDTQYF
J gene: TRBJ1-2; V gene: TRBV20-1; D gene: TRBD1; CDR3 DNA: TGCAGTGCTATGACAGGGGACGGCTACACCTTC; CDR3 protein: CSAMTGDGYTF
J gene: TRBJ1-1; V gene: TRBV5-4; D gene: .; CDR3 DNA: TGTGCCAGCAGCTCGGGACCCTGGAACACTGAAGCTTTCTTT; CDR3 protein: CASSSGPWNTEAFF
J gene: TRBJ2-3; V gene: TRBV6-5; D gene: .; CDR3 DNA: TGTGCCAGCAGAATCGAAAGGGGGGTTAATACGCAGTATTTT; CDR3 protein: CASRIERGVNTQYF
J gene: TRBJ2-7; V gene: TRBV7-3; D gene: TRBD2; CDR3 DNA: TGTGCCAGCAGCTTAATGGCCGGGACTAGAGCCTACGAGCAGTACTTC; CDR3 protein: CASSLMAGTRAYEQYF